The rows below give T cell receptor beta chains drawn from one sample of a study of identical twins. TCRdb re-called the 5' RACE reads through MiXCR, storing one row per CDR3 protein. The sample has 600,000 to 800,000 distinct CDR3 sequences, approximately 22% seen once. The sample was also reused in another study, on T cells expressing NK-cell markers.

Sequences were obtained from PBMCs. The receptors derive from a woman between 18 and 29 years old in good health. Each CDR3 is given with its conserved first and last residue. D genes are given only for firm matches. Clone size appears in some rows only: once, few, many, or a class for an expanded clone.

v_call: TRBV6-1; d_call: -; clone_size: many; j_call: TRBJ1-5; cdr3_aa: CASGNRPHSNQPQHF; cdr3_nt: TGTGCCAGCGGGAACAGGCCCCATAGCAATCAGCCCCAGCATTTT
v_call: TRBV10-3; d_call: -; clone_size: few; j_call: TRBJ2-7; cdr3_aa: CAIRDMNEQYF; cdr3_nt: TGTGCCATCAGGGACATGAACGAGCAGTACTTC
v_call: TRBV12-3/TRBV12-4; d_call: TRBD2; clone_size: -; j_call: TRBJ2-3; cdr3_aa: CASSAGAGLFTDTQYF; cdr3_nt: TGTGCCAGCAGTGCGGGAGCGGGGCTATTCACAGATACGCAGTATTTT
v_call: TRBV29-1; d_call: -; clone_size: few; j_call: TRBJ1-2; cdr3_aa: CSVDRVGYGYTF; cdr3_nt: TGCAGCGTTGATAGGGTCGGCTATGGCTACACCTTC
v_call: TRBV12-3/TRBV12-4; d_call: TRBD1; clone_size: many; j_call: TRBJ1-2; cdr3_aa: CASREQGNYGYTF; cdr3_nt: TGTGCCAGCAGGGAACAGGGGAACTATGGCTACACCTTC
v_call: TRBV7-2; d_call: -; clone_size: -; j_call: TRBJ1-2; cdr3_aa: CASSSDNSMGYGYTF; cdr3_nt: TGTGCCAGCAGCTCTGATAACTCCATGGGGTATGGCTACACCTTC
v_call: TRBV6-5; d_call: -; clone_size: -; j_call: TRBJ2-7; cdr3_aa: CASSYDGSYEQYF; cdr3_nt: TGTGCCAGCAGTTACGACGGGTCCTACGAGCAGTACTTC
v_call: TRBV20-1; d_call: TRBD2; clone_size: few; j_call: TRBJ2-2; cdr3_aa: CSARVAGGTGELFF; cdr3_nt: TGCAGTGCTAGGGTAGCGGGAGGGACCGGGGAGCTGTTTTTT
v_call: TRBV7-9; d_call: -; clone_size: -; j_call: TRBJ2-1; cdr3_aa: CASSLVLVGPNEQFF; cdr3_nt: TGTGCCAGCAGCTTAGTTTTAGTAGGGCCGAATGAGCAGTTCTTC
v_call: TRBV29-1; d_call: -; clone_size: few; j_call: TRBJ1-1; cdr3_aa: CSARGFRGTEAFF; cdr3_nt: TGCAGCGCGCGGGGCTTTCGAGGCACTGAAGCTTTCTTT
v_call: TRBV20-1; d_call: TRBD1; clone_size: many; j_call: TRBJ2-1; cdr3_aa: CSAREQGWANNEQFF; cdr3_nt: TGCAGTGCTAGGGAACAGGGGTGGGCCAACAATGAGCAGTTCTTC
v_call: TRBV12-3/TRBV12-4; d_call: TRBD1; clone_size: -; j_call: TRBJ2-7; cdr3_aa: CASSGGAYTGGRTYEQYF; cdr3_nt: TGTGCCAGCAGCGGAGGGGCCTATACAGGGGGTAGGACCTACGAGCAGTACTTC
v_call: TRBV6-2/TRBV6-3; d_call: TRBD1; clone_size: few; j_call: TRBJ2-7; cdr3_aa: CASSYRTGLAYEQYF; cdr3_nt: TGTGCCAGCAGTTACCGGACAGGTCTCGCCTACGAGCAGTACTTC
v_call: TRBV5-1; d_call: -; clone_size: -; j_call: TRBJ2-2; cdr3_aa: CASSGNPQGNTGELFF; cdr3_nt: TGCGCCAGCAGCGGGAACCCACAGGGGAACACCGGGGAGCTGTTTTTT
v_call: TRBV5-1; d_call: -; clone_size: once; j_call: TRBJ1-2; cdr3_aa: CACRDPEGYTF; cdr3_nt: TGCGCCTGCCGGGACCCAGAAGGCTACACCTTC
v_call: TRBV12-3/TRBV12-4; d_call: -; clone_size: -; j_call: TRBJ1-1; cdr3_aa: CASSPQGWNTEAFF; cdr3_nt: TGTGCCAGCAGCCCACAGGGATGGAACACTGAAGCTTTCTTT
v_call: TRBV20-1; d_call: -; clone_size: few; j_call: TRBJ2-3; cdr3_aa: CSTPEGGKDTQYF; cdr3_nt: TGCAGTACCCCCGAGGGGGGGAAAGATACGCAGTATTTT
v_call: TRBV29-1; d_call: TRBD1; clone_size: -; j_call: TRBJ1-2; cdr3_aa: CSWGDRGYGYTF; cdr3_nt: TGCAGTTGGGGAGACAGGGGCTATGGCTACACCTTC
v_call: TRBV5-1; d_call: -; clone_size: few; j_call: TRBJ1-6; cdr3_aa: CASRTAENSPLHF; cdr3_nt: TGCGCCAGCAGGACCGCGGAGAATTCACCCCTCCACTTT
v_call: TRBV27; d_call: TRBD1; clone_size: -; j_call: TRBJ2-7; cdr3_aa: CASSLSLGTVTYEQYF; cdr3_nt: TGTGCCAGCAGTTTATCGTTAGGGACAGTAACCTACGAGCAGTACTTC
v_call: TRBV7-2; d_call: TRBD2; clone_size: few; j_call: TRBJ2-1; cdr3_aa: CASSFVGTSGYNEQFF; cdr3_nt: TGTGCCAGCAGCTTTGTCGGGACTAGCGGTTACAATGAGCAGTTCTTC
v_call: TRBV5-1; d_call: -; clone_size: -; j_call: TRBJ2-1; cdr3_aa: CASTGLGNEQFF; cdr3_nt: TGCGCCAGTACAGGGTTGGGTAATGAGCAGTTCTTC
v_call: TRBV3-1; d_call: TRBD1; clone_size: few; j_call: TRBJ2-1; cdr3_aa: CASSQDPGTGLRGDEQFF; cdr3_nt: TGTGCCAGCAGCCAAGATCCCGGGACAGGATTGAGGGGGGATGAGCAGTTCTTC
v_call: TRBV20-1; d_call: -; clone_size: -; j_call: TRBJ2-3; cdr3_aa: CSAKWDTQYF; cdr3_nt: TGCAGTGCGAAGTGGGATACGCAGTATTTT
v_call: TRBV2; d_call: -; clone_size: -; j_call: TRBJ2-1; cdr3_aa: CASGSWGGLNEQFF; cdr3_nt: TGTGCCAGCGGATCATGGGGGGGGCTGAATGAGCAGTTCTTC
v_call: TRBV7-9; d_call: -; clone_size: -; j_call: TRBJ2-3; cdr3_aa: CASSEAGRAGDTQYF; cdr3_nt: TGTGCCAGCAGTGAGGCGGGAAGGGCAGGGGATACGCAGTATTTT
v_call: TRBV9; d_call: TRBD2; clone_size: -; j_call: TRBJ2-5; cdr3_aa: CASSPTSDKETQYF; cdr3_nt: TGTGCCAGCAGCCCGACTAGCGACAAAGAGACCCAGTACTTC
v_call: TRBV6-5; d_call: -; clone_size: many; j_call: TRBJ1-2; cdr3_aa: CAKLRDGYTF; cdr3_nt: TGTGCCAAACTGCGAGATGGCTACACCTTC
v_call: TRBV20-1; d_call: -; clone_size: few; j_call: TRBJ2-5; cdr3_aa: CSASPGDETQYF; cdr3_nt: TGCAGTGCTAGTCCAGGGGACGAGACCCAGTACTTC
v_call: TRBV4-3; d_call: -; clone_size: -; j_call: TRBJ2-5; cdr3_aa: CASSQVEATQETQYF; cdr3_nt: TGCGCCAGCAGCCAAGTTGAGGCGACGCAAGAGACCCAGTACTTC
v_call: TRBV5-1; d_call: -; clone_size: -; j_call: TRBJ2-7; cdr3_aa: CASSQQPGVEQYF; cdr3_nt: TGCGCCAGCAGCCAACAGCCGGGCGTCGAGCAGTACTTC
v_call: TRBV7-8; d_call: -; clone_size: few; j_call: TRBJ1-5; cdr3_aa: CASSFDSLWQPQHF; cdr3_nt: TGTGCCAGCAGCTTCGACAGTCTTTGGCAGCCCCAGCATTTT
v_call: TRBV12-3/TRBV12-4; d_call: -; clone_size: -; j_call: TRBJ2-3; cdr3_aa: CASSRQVGHTDTQYF; cdr3_nt: TGTGCCAGCAGCCGACAGGTTGGGCACACAGATACGCAGTATTTT
v_call: TRBV20-1; d_call: TRBD1; clone_size: many; j_call: TRBJ1-1; cdr3_aa: CSARTGRTEAFF; cdr3_nt: TGCAGTGCTAGGACAGGGAGGACTGAAGCTTTCTTT
v_call: TRBV6-5; d_call: -; clone_size: few; j_call: TRBJ2-7; cdr3_aa: CASRAGQVYEQYF; cdr3_nt: TGTGCCAGCAGAGCGGGACAGGTCTACGAGCAGTACTTC
v_call: TRBV5-1; d_call: -; clone_size: -; j_call: TRBJ2-7; cdr3_aa: CASSGDHYEQYF; cdr3_nt: TGCGCCAGCAGCGGGGACCACTACGAGCAGTACTTC
v_call: TRBV6-2/TRBV6-3; d_call: TRBD1; clone_size: few; j_call: TRBJ2-6; cdr3_aa: CASYIPPGTGGANVLTF; cdr3_nt: TGTGCCAGCTACATACCCCCCGGGACAGGTGGGGCCAACGTCCTGACTTTC
v_call: TRBV11-2; d_call: TRBD2; clone_size: -; j_call: TRBJ2-1; cdr3_aa: CASSRVAGEVYEQFF; cdr3_nt: TGTGCCAGCAGCCGAGTAGCGGGGGAGGTCTATGAGCAGTTCTTC
v_call: TRBV19; d_call: -; clone_size: -; j_call: TRBJ2-7; cdr3_aa: CASSRAGLSRGSYEQYF; cdr3_nt: TGTGCCAGTAGTAGAGCGGGTTTGAGCAGGGGGAGCTACGAGCAGTACTTC
v_call: TRBV9; d_call: TRBD2; clone_size: many; j_call: TRBJ2-3; cdr3_aa: CASSDGTISTDTQYF; cdr3_nt: TGTGCCAGCAGCGACGGGACTATAAGCACAGATACGCAGTATTTT
v_call: TRBV20-1; d_call: -; clone_size: few; j_call: TRBJ2-7; cdr3_aa: CSARAQGLREQYF; cdr3_nt: TGCAGTGCTAGGGCGCAGGGACTTCGCGAGCAGTACTTC
v_call: TRBV20-1; d_call: TRBD1; clone_size: -; j_call: TRBJ2-7; cdr3_aa: CSARAEQGTYEQYF; cdr3_nt: TGCAGTGCTAGGGCTGAACAGGGGACCTACGAGCAGTACTTC
v_call: TRBV5-1; d_call: -; clone_size: few; j_call: TRBJ2-5; cdr3_aa: CASSFVGTRLETQYF; cdr3_nt: TGCGCCAGCAGCTTCGTCGGGACGCGGTTGGAGACCCAGTACTTC
v_call: TRBV15; d_call: -; clone_size: -; j_call: TRBJ2-4; cdr3_aa: CATSRDPFPLLAKNIQYF; cdr3_nt: TGTGCCACCAGCAGAGATCCTTTCCCCCTCCTAGCCAAAAACATTCAGTACTTC
v_call: TRBV10-3; d_call: -; clone_size: few; j_call: TRBJ2-5; cdr3_aa: CAISEEHPGTQYF; cdr3_nt: TGTGCCATCAGTGAGGAACATCCAGGGACCCAGTACTTC